The 12 T cell receptor beta chains reported below all come from one sample, sequenced in a study of radiotherapy plus CTLA-4 blockade in lung cancer. Here immunoSEQ multiplex PCR was the method, and the copy in TCRdb shows in-frame clones only, minus some. The sample lists about 64,000 clones, 72% seen once, with roughly 8% in the top ten. The input for sequencing was peripheral blood, taken from a patient treated with radiotherapy plus ipilimumab. The receptor set was obtained from a human donor with non-small cell lung cancer whose response to radiotherapy plus ipilimumab could not be evaluated.

This chain links TRBV6-5 with TRBJ1-1; D call uncertain. Trimming removed 8 bases from V and 0 bases from J, with 16 bases in between. The CDR3 consists of 15 residues. Germline values: CDR1 MNHEY, CDR2 SVGAGI. The CDR3 region has the DNA TGTGCCAGCGAGGGCCGCGACGGCATGAACACTGAAGCTTTCTTT. It specifies CASEGRDGMNTEAFF.

V is TRBV28 and J is TRBJ2-1, with D perhaps matching TRBD2 (6 bases). V gave up 7 bases and J gave up 0 bases, with 10 bases separating them. This CDR3 comprises 14 residues. Germline V gene lookup returns CDR1 MDHEN and CDR2 SYDVKM. As DNA, the CDR3 is TGTGCCAGCACCTCGACTAGCTCCTACAATGAGCAGTTCTTC. This translates into CASTSTSSYNEQFF.

V and J are TRBV4-1 and TRBJ1-1; 8 nucleotides line up with TRBD1. The CDR3 has 16 residues. The ends lost 4 bases at V and 1 base at J; junction bases unmatched: 8. Per the germline V gene, CDR1 is MGHRA and CDR2 is YSYEKL. Here the CDR3 reads CASSPGQGLWNTEAFF. The CDR3 nucleotides read TGCGCCAGCAGCCCCGGACAGGGCCTTTGGAACACTGAAGCTTTCTTT.

The rearrangement links TRBV6-1 to TRBJ2-2; weak D call: TRBD1 (5 bases). The V and J ends lost 11 bases and 0 bases respectively, with 10 bases between them. Germline loops: CDR1 MNHNS, CDR2 SASEGT. The CDR3 consists of 13 residues. CDR3 sequence (DNA): TGTGCCCACGAGACAGCGAACACCGGGGAGCTGTTTTTT. This translates into CAHETANTGELFF.

This clone was detected only a few times. The chain carries TRBV2 and TRBJ2-7, with 13 nucleotides matching TRBD2. There are 17 residues in the CDR3. J gave up 2 bases and V 7 bases, and 11 bases lay outside the gene matches. CDR1 SNHLY and CDR2 FYNNEI come from the germline V gene. The DNA of the CDR3 is TGTGCCAGCAAGGATGGACTAGCGGGGGCATTTCCCTACGAGCAGTACTTC. This gives the protein CASKDGLAGAFPYEQYF.

This clone was counted a few times. V is TRBV5-6 and J is TRBJ1-2, with a possible D match to TRBD1 (6 bases). There are 16 residues in the CDR3. Germline V gives CDR1 SGHDT, CDR2 YYEEEE. Trimming removed 4 bases at V and 4 bases at J, with 20 bases between. In nucleotides, the CDR3 is TGTGCCAGCAGCCAGGGGCTATGGGGCGTGGGCTATGGCTACACCTTC. Translation: CASSQGLWGVGYGYTF. Variable domain in full (rest from reference TRBV5-6 and TRBJ1-2): DAGVTQSPTHLIKTRGQQVTLRCSPKSGHDTVSWYQQALGQGPQFIFQYYEEEERQRGNFPDRFSGHQFPNYSSELNVNALLLGDSALYLCASSQGLWGVGYGYTFGSGTRLTVV.

The chain joins TRBV11-2 to TRBJ2-7; tentatively, D is TRBD2 (6 bases). The V end was cut by 0 bases, the J end by 0 bases, with 12 bases between. CDR1 and CDR2 (germline): SGHAT, FQNNGV. This CDR3 is 16 amino acids long. CDR3 in amino acids: CASSLDRGTSSYEQYF. The CDR3 DNA reads as TGTGCCAGCAGCTTAGATCGCGGGACGAGCTCCTACGAGCAGTACTTC.

The rearrangement joins TRBV9 to TRBJ1-1; 7 bases fit TRBD1. The CDR3 length is 14 residues. V shed 4 bases, J shed 4 bases, and the junction held 7 bases outside the gene matches. The germline V gene has CDR1 SGDLS and CDR2 YYNGEE. CDR3 DNA: TGTGCCAGCAGCCTGCAGGGGGAACCCACTGAAGCTTTCTTT. This gives the protein CASSLQGEPTEAFF.

The chain couples TRBV6-4 to TRBJ2-2; TRBD2 matches 8 bases. The CDR3 length is 15 residues. From germline, CDR1 is MRHNA and CDR2 SNTAGT. V dropped 6 bases and J dropped 0; count of bases not matched to a gene: 3. The CDR3 sequence is CASSTGGANTGELFF. CDR3 DNA sequence: TGTGCCAGCAGCACGGGGGGGGCGAACACCGGGGAGCTGTTTTTT.

The table lists this clone with a count of one. The rearrangement links TRBV5-1 to TRBJ2-2; tentative D call: TRBD1 (5 bases). The CDR3 loop spans 15 amino acids. Germline-derived CDR1 and CDR2 are SGHRS and YFSETQ. Trimming took 4 bases from V and 0 from J, leaving 10 bases between them. The chain's CDR3 is CASSVRTSNTGELFF. CDR3 bases: TGCGCCAGCAGCGTCCGGACATCGAACACCGGGGAGCTGTTTTTT.

J is TRBJ2-1 and V is TRBV7-9; TRBD2 matches 13 bases. The V gene's germline CDR1 is SEHNR and CDR2 FQNEAQ (reference sequence). V lost 11 bases and J lost 8; bases outside the gene matches: 9. The CDR3 has 14 residues. The CDR3, as DNA: TGTGCCGGAAGGACTAGCGGGAGAGATCATGAGCAGTTCTTC. Translation gives CAGRTSGRDHEQFF. Full variable domain (remainder filled in from reference TRBV7-9 and TRBJ2-1): DTGVSQNPRHKITKRGQNVTFRCDPISEHNRLYWYRQTLGQGPEFLTYFQNEAQLEKSRLLSDRFSAERPKGSFSTLEIQRTEQGDSAMYLCAGRTSGRDHEQFFGPGTRLTVL.

The V call is TRBV7-2, the J call TRBJ1-2; tentatively, D is TRBD1 (6 bases). Trimming cost V 5 bases and J 2 bases, with 15 bases left between them. The CDR3 spans 15 residues. Germline loops: CDR1 SGHTA, CDR2 FQGNSA. CDR3 coding DNA: TGTGCCAGCAGCCCAAGGGGGGGGGTAAACTATGGCTACACCTTC. As protein: CASSPRGGVNYGYTF. Drawing the rest from reference TRBV7-2 and TRBJ1-2, the complete variable domain is GAGVSQSPSNKVTEKGKDVELRCDPISGHTALYWYRQSLGQGLEFLIYFQGNSAPDKSGLPSDRFSAERTGGSVSTLTIQRTQQEDSAVYLCASSPRGGVNYGYTFGSGTRLTVV.